A single count supports the clone carrying this TCR beta chain. Its antigen is undetermined. This record comes from a study of human T cells and chemical hapten exposure. Across the whole study: Upper back patch tests used 0.01% DPC, scored after 6 days. General study findings and limits: No shift was seen in TCRs above 1 in 1000 frequency with DPC sensitization.

The germline gives CDR1 SGHTA, CDR2 FQGTGA. This CDR3 contains 15 residues. J gave up 2 bases and V 6 bases, and 7 bases lay outside the gene matches. TCRdb redid the calling of the RACE reads with MiXCR, one entry per CDR3 protein. The table has about 160,000 distinct CDR3 sequences, about 30% seen once. Time point: patch test 3, about 24 weeks after DPC sensitization. The treatment denotes: therapeutic diphenylcyclopropenone sensitization with weekly scalp DPC. Samples of blood were obtained prior to the application of each patch test. Material: whole blood, obtained in connection with sensitization to the hapten diphenylcyclopropenone (DPC). The sequence came from a woman aged 18-29 years with alopecia areata. Some clones in this sample may be carry-over from other donors' samples. This chain links TRBV7-3 with TRBJ2-3, with 8 nucleotides matching TRBD2. The CDR3 DNA sequence: TGTGCCAGCAGTCGCACTAGCGGCCCCACAGATACGCAGTATTTT. Its translation: CASSRTSGPTDTQYF.